These T cell receptor beta chains were read from a single sample in a study of technical replicates of blood from a handful of donors. Sequenced by immunoSEQ multiplex PCR; TCRdb stores in-frame clones only, minus some. The sample carries 50,000 to 75,000 clones, 85% to 95% recorded once. The sequenced sample consisted of PBMCs. Source of these receptors: a human donor in good health. Some clones in this sample may be carry-over from other donors' samples. Both conserved end residues are part of each CDR3. Where a row states a size, it is once, few, many or the class of an expanded clone; other rows omit it.

clone size	J gene	V gene	CDR3 length	CDR3 protein
once	TRBJ2-7	TRBV10-3	20	CAISESSLFNEEGSRAEQYF
.	TRBJ1-6	TRBV9	15	CASSPDGGYNSPLHF
.	TRBJ1-1	TRBV4-3	13	CASSNRDRGDAFF
.	TRBJ2-3	TRBV4-2	15	CASSQDGGDTDTQYF
.	TRBJ2-7	TRBV4-3	14	CASSQDSRPGEQYF
.	TRBJ2-7	TRBV2	11	CASGGQYEQYF
.	TRBJ2-1	TRBV7-2	14	CASSLPGEFHEQFF
.	TRBJ2-1	TRBV7-2	16	CASSLRQGSSYNEQFF
.	TRBJ2-3	TRBV5-1	15	CASSLSSSLSDTQYF
.	TRBJ1-5	TRBV2	15	CASSPQGLSNQPQHF
.	TRBJ1-1	TRBV4-3	17	CASSQDLKSTVHTEAFF
.	TRBJ2-1	TRBV7-9	14	CATRGGWNYNEQFF